Following are 5 T cell receptor beta chains from one sample sequenced in a study of shared clonotypes between healthy human individuals. Naivety among CD8 cells was defined by CD45RO negativity and positive CCR7 selection, thereby excluding terminally differentiated effector memory CD45RA+ cells. The data were produced by immunoSEQ multiplex PCR, yet TCRdb's version contains in-frame clones alone and is incomplete. This sample carries roughly 2.1 million clones, 85% to 95% of them seen once, and the ten largest clones take under 2%. Sequenced material: naive CD8+ T cells from PBMCs. The source of these receptors is a man aged 18 to 30 in good health. Some clones in this sample may be carry-over from other donors' samples.

A word on this clone: Within the sample, other DNA sequences also encode this same CDR3. The chain uses TRBV27 and TRBJ2-7, with D unclear. Trimming removed 6 bases from V and 4 bases from J, with 7 bases in between. The germline V gene encodes CDR1 MNHEY and CDR2 SMNVEV (reference sequence). This CDR3 region has 11 residues. The CDR3 protein is CASSQTYEQYF. DNA for the CDR3: TGTGCCAGCAGCCAGACTTACGAGCAGTACTTC.

The CDR3 coding sequence is TGCGCCAGCAGTAAGGGGAATGGGGGGACCAACCTAGCTAACTATGGCTACACCTTC. It yields the protein CASSKGNGGTNLANYGYTF. V usage is TRBV23-1 and J usage is TRBJ1-2; the D gene is possibly TRBD1 (5 bases). TRBV23-1 is reported as an ORF; its role is uncertain. V lost 5 bases to trimming and J lost 0 bases, with 25 bases between them. The CDR3 totals 19 residues.

This chain joins TRBV12-5 and TRBJ1-2; D perhaps matches TRBD1 (5 bases). The CDR3 covers 14 residues. Germline-derived CDR1 and CDR2 are LGHNT and FRNRAP. The V gene lost 5 bases and the J gene lost 2 bases, with 12 bases spanning the gap. In DNA form, the CDR3 reads TGTGCTAGTGGTCCCCGGGGGTCGAACTATGGCTACACCTTC. Translation gives CASGPRGSNYGYTF.

About this clone: The sample has other DNA sequences that encode this CDR3 too. V usage is TRBV27 and J usage is TRBJ2-7; 9 bases agree with TRBD1. After removal of 5 bases from V and 3 bases from J, the junction contained 8 bases not matched to a gene. The CDR3 totals 15 residues. Per the germline V gene, CDR1 is MNHEY and CDR2 is SMNVEV (reference sequence). CDR3 sequence (DNA): TGTGCCAGCAGTCCCCGGGGGACAGGGTACTACGAGCAGTACTTC. This gives the protein CASSPRGTGYYEQYF.

About this clone itself: Distinct nucleotide sequences in the sample also encode this CDR3. This sequence joins TRBV27 and TRBJ2-7; TRBD2 matches at 7 bases. The CDR3 is 16 amino acids. Germline lookup yields CDR1 MNHEY and CDR2 SMNVEV (reference sequence). J was trimmed by 0 bases and V by 0 bases; bases with no gene match: 5. CDR3 sequence (DNA): TGTGCCAGCAGTTTATCGGCGGGAGAGAGCTCCTACGAGCAGTACTTC. It encodes CASSLSAGESSYEQYF.